This TCR beta chain is drawn from a study of cytomegalovirus exposure and HLA in healthy donors. In the study overall: The 120 or so validation repertoires matched the 650 to 850 first-cohort repertoires in platform, a later analysis reported.

CDR1 is SNHLY and CDR2 is FYNNEI in the germline V gene. The ends lost 6 bases at V and 6 bases at J; junction bases unmatched: 9. This CDR3 has 15 amino acids. TCRdb's copy holds only in-frame clones and misses some; the assay was immunoSEQ multiplex PCR. This table holds tens of thousands of clones, about 89% found once. Sequencing was performed on PBMCs. The sequence was obtained from a man between 18 and 29 years old in good health and CMV-seronegative. The chain has TRBV2 and TRBJ1-4; 8 nucleotides align to TRBD1. The CDR3 region is CASRDRDRGHEKLFF. The CDR3 DNA reads as TGTGCCAGCAGGGACAGGGATAGAGGACATGAAAAACTGTTTTTT.